The TCR beta chain under discussion was sequenced for a study of technical replicates of blood from four donors (TCRdb year 2017). With respect to this clone: The antigen it recognizes is unknown. There are no base qualities to consult, and no much larger clone falls within one base.

The CDR3 spans 15 residues, from the cysteine through the phenylalanine. CDR3 DNA only is kept here, 45 bases in frame from base 1. CDR1 SNHLY and CDR2 FYNNEI were looked up in the germline V gene. Trimming at the junction amounts to 2 bases on V and 0 bases on J, and the germline ends lie 8 bases apart. The library was made by the immunoSEQ multiplex PCR assay. TCRdb took over this immuneACCESS table, retaining in-frame rearrangements with V and J assigned. Such tables are incomplete; in checked studies, under half of the missing clones stem from an unresolved V gene, and the remainder is unexplained. The sample profile shows 70,000 or so clones; about 87% of them were found once. Of the sample, about 4.5% falls within the top ten clones.

The source of this sequence is a human donor in good health. Some clones in this sample may be carry-over from other donors' samples. The material sequenced was PBMCs. The rearrangement combines TRBV2 with TRBJ1-5, with the D gene not confidently named. CDR3 protein: CASSELEYSNQPQHF. The base sequence is TGTGCCAGCAGTGAACTGGAGTATAGCAATCAGCCCCAGCATTTT. The variable domain in full, with residues beyond the CDR3 obtained from the reference TRBV2 and TRBJ1-5 genes, is EPEVTQTPSHQVTQMGQEVILRCVPISNHLYFYWYRQILGQKVEFLVSFYNNEISEKSEIFDDQFSVERPDGSNFTLKIRSTKLEDSAMYFCASSELEYSNQPQHFGDGTRLSIL.